This T cell receptor beta chain was profiled in a study of cytomegalovirus exposure and HLA in healthy donors. Findings of the study overall: Sequencing depth roughly uniform across donors was assumed in presence/absence analyses. Association of 16,951 TCR beta sequences with HLA alleles was found at 0.05 false discovery rate in a later analysis.

Of note for this clone: The target antigen is unknown.

This CDR3 is built from 15 residues. With V trimmed by 4 bases and J by 5 bases, 11 bases remained unmatched. Germline values: CDR1 MNHEY, CDR2 SVGAGI. With 60 Vbeta and 13 Jbeta primers, the PCR was carried out. Only in-frame clones appear in the TCRdb table, and some are missing; sequencing was by immunoSEQ multiplex PCR. The table has 100,000 or so clones, over 70% seen once. The sequenced material came from PBMCs. The V and J genes are TRBV6-5 and TRBJ2-7; 7 bases are a match to TRBD2. This receptor was identified in a man aged 40-55 years in good health and CMV-seronegative. CDR3 sequence: CASSSSGLAVNEQYF. Here the CDR3 DNA reads TGTGCCAGCAGTTCTTCTGGCCTAGCGGTCAACGAGCAGTACTTC.